This T cell receptor beta chain came from a study of T cells in Graves' hyperthyroidism and ophthalmopathy. The CDR3 length is 14 residues. The germline V and J ends were trimmed by 2 bases and 8 bases, with 15 bases remaining between them. Germline V gene sequence: CDR1 LNHDA, CDR2 SQIVND (reference sequence). Lactation, pregnancy, other autoimmune disease or uncontrolled infection excluded patients. Study-level findings and limits: Most thyroid clonotypes expanded above 0.001 were also detected in blood.

Of note for this clonotype: Antigen unknown.

Using RNA transcripts as the source, TCR beta CDR3 regions were amplified. Using the HTBI primer set, a first-round RT-PCR was run on the TCR CDR3. TCRdb reprocessed the multiplex PCR reads with MiXCR, giving one entry per CDR3 protein. The data contain about 500,000 distinct CDR3 sequences, approximately 15% of them seen just once; the ten biggest clones take up under 20%. The sample consisted of blood. V gene TRBV19 combines with J gene TRBJ1-2; perhaps TRBD1 as D (6 bases). This TCR derives from a woman between 18 and 29 years old with Graves' hyperthyroidism. CDR3 coding DNA: TGTGCCAGTAGTATACCGAAGGCGGGGGGCGGCTACACCTTC. Translation gives CASSIPKAGGGYTF.